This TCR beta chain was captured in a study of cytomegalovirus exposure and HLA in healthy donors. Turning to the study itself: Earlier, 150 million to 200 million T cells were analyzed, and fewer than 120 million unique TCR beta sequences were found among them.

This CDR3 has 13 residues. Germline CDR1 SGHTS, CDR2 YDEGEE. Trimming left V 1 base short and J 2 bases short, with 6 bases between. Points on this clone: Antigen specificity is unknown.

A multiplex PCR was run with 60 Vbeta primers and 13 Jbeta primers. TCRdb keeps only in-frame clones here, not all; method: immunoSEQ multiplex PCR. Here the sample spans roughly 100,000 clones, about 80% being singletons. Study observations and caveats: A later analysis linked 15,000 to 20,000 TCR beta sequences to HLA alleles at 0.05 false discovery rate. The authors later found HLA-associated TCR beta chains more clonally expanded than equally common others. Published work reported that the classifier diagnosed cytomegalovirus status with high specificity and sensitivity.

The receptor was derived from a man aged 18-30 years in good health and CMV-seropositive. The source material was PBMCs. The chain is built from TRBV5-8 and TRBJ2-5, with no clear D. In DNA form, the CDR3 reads TGTGCCAGCAGCTTGCAGATACAAGAGACCCAGTACTTC. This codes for CASSLQIQETQYF.